This T cell receptor beta chain was recovered during a study of CXCR3-negative and CXCR3-positive naive CD8 T cells (dated by TCRdb to between 2017 and 2020). Some background on the complete study: In total, 130 million to 150 million TRB reads were obtained, which works out to roughly 1.5 +/- 0.3 million reads per library. The diversity and physicochemical repertoire analyses included ten to eleven donors pooled from two independent experiments. For the TRBV-TRBJ cluster analysis, the naive subsets came from 5 or 6 donors, while the memory cells came from 3 donors.

Overall results and qualifications from the work: Naive CXCR3-negative and CXCR3-positive cells from the same donor showed similar TRBV-TRBJ usage, whereas memory cells showed distinct patterns. Surface CD5, linked to self-reactivity in mice, was comparable between naive subsets; TCR interaction strength was therefore also inferred from TRB CDR3 physicochemical properties. Compared with CXCR3-negative naive cells, CXCR3-positive naive cells had TRB CDR3s with higher hydrophobicity (lower Kidera factor 4), lower energy, and higher strength and volume indices. Because CXCR3 expression was partially decreased after cryopreservation, freshly isolated PBMCs were used for most assays. Repertoire diversity was comparably high in both naive subsets but much lower in memory CD8+ T cells.

Looking up the germline V gene yields CDR1 LGHNA and CDR2 YNFKEQ. The CDR3 sequence holds 15 residues, the cysteine and phenylalanine included. The record lacks a DNA sequence. For each CD8+ T cell subset, flow sorting was done in triplicate, and 250,000 to 300,000 cells per subset went directly into RLT lysis buffer. Naive CD8+ T cells were defined stringently as CD45RO-CCR7+CD27+CD95- to exclude memory contaminants. Standard density gradient centrifugation was used to isolate peripheral blood mononuclear cells from buffy coats. Naive CXCR3-negative and CXCR3-positive CD8+ T cells were flow-sorted on a FACSAria III. Total RNA was extracted from sorted cells using an RNeasy Mini Kit. TCRdb shows the sequencer as NextSeq 550. The Human TCR Profiling Kit (MiLaboratory) was used to prepare UMI-labeled 5' RACE TRB cDNA libraries. The full amount of extracted RNA was used for cDNA synthesis, and the full amount of resulting cDNA was used for PCR amplification. The libraries were made side by side, with each library going through the same number of PCR cycles. The study's processing was this. With a minimum of two reads required per UMI, MIGEC and MiXCR pulled out about 52,000 +/- 9,100 unique UMI-labeled TRB cDNA molecules from each library. An average of roughly 40,000 +/- 10,000 functional in-frame TRB CDR3 nucleotide clonotypes without stop codons was found per library. After downsampling to 5000 UMI-labeled TRB molecules per sample, diversity metrics such as normalized Shannon-Wiener and Chao1 were calculated in VDJtools. Clonotype-size-weighted physicochemical properties of the central five CDR3 residues (interaction energy, strength, volume and Kidera factor 4) were computed in VDJtools. TCRdb reprocessed the public reads and reports one entry per CDR3 protein sequence, without DNA. The V and J calls were not made by the authors but by TCRdb's processing. The table for this sample shows under 150,000 distinct CDR3 sequences. The ten largest clones capture 0.4% to 0.5% of the sample.

To note about this clonotype: Its antigen is still unknown.

The sequencing input was naive CXCR3+ CD8+ T cells from blood. Sample cell subset or site, as interpreted from the label and publication: CD45RO-CCR7+CD27+CD95- naive CD8+ T cells expressing CXCR3 (TNR3+). This chain is built from TRBV4-2 and TRBJ1-4. This clonotype was obtained from a human donor in good health. Some clones in this sample may be carry-over from other donors' samples. This receptor has the CDR3 CASSQDGGLVEKLFF.